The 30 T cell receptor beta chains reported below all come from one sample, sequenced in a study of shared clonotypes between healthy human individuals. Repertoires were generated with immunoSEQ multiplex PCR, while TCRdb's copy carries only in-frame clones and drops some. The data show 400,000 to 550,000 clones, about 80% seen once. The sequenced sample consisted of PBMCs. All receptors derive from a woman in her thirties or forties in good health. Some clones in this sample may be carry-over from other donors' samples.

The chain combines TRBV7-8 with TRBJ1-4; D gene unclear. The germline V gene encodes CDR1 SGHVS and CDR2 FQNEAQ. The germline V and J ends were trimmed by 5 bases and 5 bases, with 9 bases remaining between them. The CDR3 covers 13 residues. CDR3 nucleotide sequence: TGTGCCAGCAGCCACCAGGAGAATGAAAAACTGTTTTTT. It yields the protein CASSHQENEKLFF.

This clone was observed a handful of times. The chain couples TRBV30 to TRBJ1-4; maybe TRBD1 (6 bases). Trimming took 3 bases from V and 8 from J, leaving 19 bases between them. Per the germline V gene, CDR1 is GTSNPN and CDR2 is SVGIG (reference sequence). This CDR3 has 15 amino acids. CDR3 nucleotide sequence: TGTGCCTGGAGAGTTCCGGGACACCCGGCGGAAAAACTGTTTTTT. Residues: CAWRVPGHPAEKLFF.

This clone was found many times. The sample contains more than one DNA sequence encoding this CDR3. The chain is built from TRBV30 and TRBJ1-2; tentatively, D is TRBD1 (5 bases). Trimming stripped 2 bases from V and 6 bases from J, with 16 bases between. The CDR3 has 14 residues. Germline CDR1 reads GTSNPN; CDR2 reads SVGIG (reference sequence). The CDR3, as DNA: TGTGCCTGGAGTACCCTGCGGCAGGGCCATGGCTACACCTTC. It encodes CAWSTLRQGHGYTF.

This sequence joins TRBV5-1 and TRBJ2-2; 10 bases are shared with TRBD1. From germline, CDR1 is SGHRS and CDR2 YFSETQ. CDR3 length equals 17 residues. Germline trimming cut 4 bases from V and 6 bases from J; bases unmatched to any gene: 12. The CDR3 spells CASSPGAIGTGAGELFF. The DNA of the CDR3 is TGCGCCAGCAGCCCGGGCGCAATAGGGACAGGGGCCGGGGAGCTGTTTTTT.

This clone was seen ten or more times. CDR3 loop: CASRDGDGEQYF. The DNA of the CDR3 is TGTGCCAGCCGGGACGGGGATGGGGAGCAGTACTTC. The V and J genes are TRBV10-3 and TRBJ2-7; D might be TRBD1 or TRBD2, each matching 5 bases. Germline values: CDR1 ENHRY, CDR2 SYGVKD. V lost 10 bases, J lost 7 bases, and 17 bases lay in between. This CDR3 has 12 residues.

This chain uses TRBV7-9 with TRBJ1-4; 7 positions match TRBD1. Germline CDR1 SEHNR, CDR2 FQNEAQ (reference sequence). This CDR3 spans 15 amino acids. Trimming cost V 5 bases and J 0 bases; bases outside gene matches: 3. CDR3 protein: CASSLQGPTNEKLFF. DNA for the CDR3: TGTGCCAGCAGCCTACAGGGGCCAACTAATGAAAAACTGTTTTTT.

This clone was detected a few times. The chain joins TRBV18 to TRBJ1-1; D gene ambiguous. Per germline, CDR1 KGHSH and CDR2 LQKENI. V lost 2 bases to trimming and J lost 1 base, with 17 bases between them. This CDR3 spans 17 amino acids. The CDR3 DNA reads TGTGCCAGCTCACCATCACTAAGCCGGCAGCCGAACACTGAAGCTTTCTTT. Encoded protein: CASSPSLSRQPNTEAFF.

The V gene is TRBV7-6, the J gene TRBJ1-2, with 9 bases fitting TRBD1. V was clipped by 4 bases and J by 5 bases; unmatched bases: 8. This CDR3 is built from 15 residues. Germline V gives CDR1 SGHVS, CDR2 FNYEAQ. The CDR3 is CASSYLTGGTYGYTF. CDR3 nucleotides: TGTGCCAGCAGCTATTTGACAGGGGGTACTTATGGCTACACCTTC.

The CDR3 loop reads CASSFGPGQGTPYEQYF. In nucleotides, the CDR3 is TGTGCCAGCAGCTTTGGTCCGGGACAGGGGACCCCCTACGAGCAGTACTTC. V usage is TRBV12-1 and J usage is TRBJ2-7; TRBD1, the D gene given by the table, was not confirmed from the DNA. TRBV12-1 is a pseudogene. The CDR3 loop spans 17 amino acids.

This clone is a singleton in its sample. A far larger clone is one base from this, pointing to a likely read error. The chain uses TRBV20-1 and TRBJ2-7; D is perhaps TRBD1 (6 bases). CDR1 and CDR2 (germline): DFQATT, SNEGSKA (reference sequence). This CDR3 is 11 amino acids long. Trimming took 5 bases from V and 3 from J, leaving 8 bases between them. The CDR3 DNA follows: TGCAGTGCTGGGGGCCACTACGAGCAGTACTTC. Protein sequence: CSAGGHYEQYF.

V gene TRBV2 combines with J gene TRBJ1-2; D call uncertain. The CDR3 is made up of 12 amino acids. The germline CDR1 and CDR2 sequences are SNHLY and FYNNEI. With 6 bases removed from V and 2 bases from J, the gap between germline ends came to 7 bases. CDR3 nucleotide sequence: TGTGCCAGCAGCGCGACAAACTATGGCTACACCTTC. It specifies CASSATNYGYTF.

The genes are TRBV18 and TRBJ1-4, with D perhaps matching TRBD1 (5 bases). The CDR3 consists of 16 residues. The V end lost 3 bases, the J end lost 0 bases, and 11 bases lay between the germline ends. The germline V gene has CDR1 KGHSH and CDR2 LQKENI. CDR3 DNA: TGTGCCAGCTCACCTGGGGGGAGCACAACTAATGAAAAACTGTTTTTT. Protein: CASSPGGSTTNEKLFF.

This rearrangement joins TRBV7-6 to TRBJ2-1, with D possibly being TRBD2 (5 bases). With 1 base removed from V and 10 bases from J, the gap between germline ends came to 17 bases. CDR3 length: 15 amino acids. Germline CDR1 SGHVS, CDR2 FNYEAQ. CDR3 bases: TGTGCCAGCAGCTTAGGGGGTACAGCGGCCTGGGAGCAGTTCTTC. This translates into CASSLGGTAAWEQFF.

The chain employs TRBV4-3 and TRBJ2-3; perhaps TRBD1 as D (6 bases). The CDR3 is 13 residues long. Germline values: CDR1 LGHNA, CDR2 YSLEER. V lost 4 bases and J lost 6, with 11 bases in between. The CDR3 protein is CASSRQVADTQYF. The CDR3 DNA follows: TGCGCCAGCAGCCGACAGGTGGCCGATACGCAGTATTTT.

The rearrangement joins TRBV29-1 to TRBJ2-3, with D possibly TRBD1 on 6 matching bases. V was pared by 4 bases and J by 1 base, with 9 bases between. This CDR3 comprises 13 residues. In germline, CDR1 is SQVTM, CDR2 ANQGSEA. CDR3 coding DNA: TGCAGCGTTGTAGGACAGCGCACAGATACGCAGTATTTT. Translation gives CSVVGQRTDTQYF.

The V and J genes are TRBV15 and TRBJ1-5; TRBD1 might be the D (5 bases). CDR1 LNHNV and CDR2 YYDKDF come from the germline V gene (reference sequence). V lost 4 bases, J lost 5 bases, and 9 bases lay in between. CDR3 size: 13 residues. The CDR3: CATSISGDQPQHF. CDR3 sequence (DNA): TGTGCCACCAGCATCTCGGGGGATCAGCCCCAGCATTTT.

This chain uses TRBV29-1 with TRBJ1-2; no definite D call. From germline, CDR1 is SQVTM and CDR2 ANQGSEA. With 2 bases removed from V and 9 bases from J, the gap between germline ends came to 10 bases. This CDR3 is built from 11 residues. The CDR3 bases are TGCAGCGTTGAAACAGCTACAAGCTACACCTTC. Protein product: CSVETATSYTF.

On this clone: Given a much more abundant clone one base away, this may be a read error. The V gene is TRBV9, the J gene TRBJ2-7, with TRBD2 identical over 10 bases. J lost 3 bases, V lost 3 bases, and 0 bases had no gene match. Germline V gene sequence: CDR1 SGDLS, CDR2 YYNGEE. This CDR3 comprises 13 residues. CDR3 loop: CASSGTSGYEQYF. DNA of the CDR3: TGTGCCAGCAGCGGGACTAGCGGCTACGAGCAGTACTTC. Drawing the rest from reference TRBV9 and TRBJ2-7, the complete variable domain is DSGVTQTPKHLITATGQRVTLRCSPRSGDLSVYWYQQSLDQGLQFLIQYYNGEERAKGNILERFSAQQFPDLHSELNLSSLELGDSALYFCASSGTSGYEQYFGPGTRLTVT.

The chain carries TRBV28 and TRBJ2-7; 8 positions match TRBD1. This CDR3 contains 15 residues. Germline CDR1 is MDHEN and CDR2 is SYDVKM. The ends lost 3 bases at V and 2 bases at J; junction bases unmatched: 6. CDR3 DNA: TGTGCCAGCAGTTTCGCCAGGGGGCAAGCCTACGAGCAGTACTTC. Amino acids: CASSFARGQAYEQYF.

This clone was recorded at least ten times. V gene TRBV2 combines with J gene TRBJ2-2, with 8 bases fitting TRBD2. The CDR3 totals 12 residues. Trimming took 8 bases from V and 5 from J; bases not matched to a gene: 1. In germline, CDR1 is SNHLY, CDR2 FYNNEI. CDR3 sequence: CASQRGTGELFF. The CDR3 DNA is TGTGCCAGCCAGCGGGGGACCGGGGAGCTGTTTTTT.

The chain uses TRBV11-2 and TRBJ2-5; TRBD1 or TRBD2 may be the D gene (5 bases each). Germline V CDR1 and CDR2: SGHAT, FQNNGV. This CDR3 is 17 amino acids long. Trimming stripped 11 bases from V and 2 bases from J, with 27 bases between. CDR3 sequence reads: CADSASSLGPGQETQYF. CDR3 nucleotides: TGTGCCGACAGTGCCAGCAGCCTAGGCCCGGGGCAAGAGACCCAGTACTTC.

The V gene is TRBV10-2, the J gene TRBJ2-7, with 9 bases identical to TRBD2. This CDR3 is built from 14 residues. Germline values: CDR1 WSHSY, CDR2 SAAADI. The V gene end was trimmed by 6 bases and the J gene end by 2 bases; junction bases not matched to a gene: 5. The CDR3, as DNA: TGCGCCAGCAGGGAGGCTAGCGGGGCCTACGAGCAGTACTTC. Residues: CASREASGAYEQYF.

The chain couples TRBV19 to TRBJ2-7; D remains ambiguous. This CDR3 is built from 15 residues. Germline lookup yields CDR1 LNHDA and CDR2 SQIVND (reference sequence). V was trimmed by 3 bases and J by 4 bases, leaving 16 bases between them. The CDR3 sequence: CASSMGGKSAYEQYF. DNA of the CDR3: TGTGCCAGTAGTATGGGTGGGAAGTCGGCTTACGAGCAGTACTTC.

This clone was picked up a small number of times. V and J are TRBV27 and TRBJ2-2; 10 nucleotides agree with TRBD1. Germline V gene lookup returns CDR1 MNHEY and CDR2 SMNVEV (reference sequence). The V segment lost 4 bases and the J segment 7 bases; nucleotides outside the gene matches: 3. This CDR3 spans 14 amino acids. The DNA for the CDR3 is TGTGCCAGCAGTTCCCGGACAGGGGGCGGGGAGCTGTTTTTT. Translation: CASSSRTGGGELFF.

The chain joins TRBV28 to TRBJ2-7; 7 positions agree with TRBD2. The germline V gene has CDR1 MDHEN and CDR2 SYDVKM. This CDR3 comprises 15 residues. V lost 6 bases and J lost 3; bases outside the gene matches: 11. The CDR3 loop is CASSPLPAGFYEQYF. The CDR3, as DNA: TGTGCCAGCAGCCCTCTCCCAGCGGGGTTCTACGAGCAGTACTTC.

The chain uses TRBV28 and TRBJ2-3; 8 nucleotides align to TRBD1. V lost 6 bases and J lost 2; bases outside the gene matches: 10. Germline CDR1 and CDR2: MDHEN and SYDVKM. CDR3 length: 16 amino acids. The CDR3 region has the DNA TGTGCCAGCAGCCCCAGGGGGCGGATACTCACAGATACGCAGTATTTT. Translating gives CASSPRGRILTDTQYF.

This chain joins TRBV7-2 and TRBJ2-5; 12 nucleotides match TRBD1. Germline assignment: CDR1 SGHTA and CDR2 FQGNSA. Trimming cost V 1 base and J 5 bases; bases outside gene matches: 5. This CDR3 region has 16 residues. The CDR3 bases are TGTGCCAGCAGCTTAGGGGACAGGGGGCGAGAGGAGACCCAGTACTTC. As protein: CASSLGDRGREETQYF.

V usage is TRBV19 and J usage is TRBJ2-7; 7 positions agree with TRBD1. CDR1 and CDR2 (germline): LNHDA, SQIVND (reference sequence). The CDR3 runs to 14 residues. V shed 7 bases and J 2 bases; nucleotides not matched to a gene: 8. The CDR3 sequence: CASKQQGIAYEQYF. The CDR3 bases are TGTGCCAGTAAACAACAGGGGATCGCCTACGAGCAGTACTTC.

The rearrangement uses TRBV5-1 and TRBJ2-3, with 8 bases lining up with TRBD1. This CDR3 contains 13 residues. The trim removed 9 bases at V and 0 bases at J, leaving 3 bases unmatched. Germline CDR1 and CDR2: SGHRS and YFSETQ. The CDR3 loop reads CATGQGSTDTQYF. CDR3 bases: TGCGCCACCGGACAGGGTAGCACAGATACGCAGTATTTT.

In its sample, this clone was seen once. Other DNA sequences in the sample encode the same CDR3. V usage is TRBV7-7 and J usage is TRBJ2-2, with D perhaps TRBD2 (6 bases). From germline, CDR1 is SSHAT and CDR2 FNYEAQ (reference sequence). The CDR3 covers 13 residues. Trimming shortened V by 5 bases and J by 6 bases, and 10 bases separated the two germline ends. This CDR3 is CASSPSGAGELFF. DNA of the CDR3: TGTGCCAGCAGCCCGTCGGGGGCCGGGGAGCTGTTTTTT.